The rows below give T cell receptor beta chains drawn from one sample of a study of patients and donors after allogeneic stem cell transplantation. TCRdb reprocessed the RT-PCR reads with MiXCR, giving one entry per CDR3 protein. This sample has tens of thousands of distinct CDR3 sequences; about 48% occur once, and the top ten carry roughly three fifths. The sequencing sample was made of blood, either unsorted or a sorted T cell fraction (not recorded which). These TCRs come from a human donor who was either an allogeneic HSCT recipient or a stem cell or donor lymphocyte infusion donor (not recorded which). It is not recorded whose cells these are; they may come from a transplant donor. Each CDR3 is given with its conserved first and last residue. The D gene is left open where the match is weak. The size entry is marked missing in some rows and otherwise reads once, few, many or a size class.

>TRBV2|few|-|TRBJ1-2
TGTGCCAGCAGTGTCTTTGGCTACACCTTC
CASSVFGYTF
>TRBV4-3|-|TRBD1|TRBJ1-1
TGCGCCAGCAGTAAGGACAGGGTGAACACTGAAGCTTTCTTT
CASSKDRVNTEAFF
>TRBV12-3/TRBV12-4|few|TRBD1|TRBJ1-5
TGTGCCAGCAGCCTCGGACAGGGAGGACAGCCCCAGCATTTT
CASSLGQGGQPQHF
>TRBV5-1|few|-|TRBJ1-2
TGCGCCAGCAGCTTGCTCCCCCCTAACTATGGCTACACCTTC
CASSLLPPNYGYTF
>TRBV11-3|few|TRBD1|TRBJ1-1
TGTGCCAGCAGCCGCAGGGGGATAACTGAAGCTTTCTTT
CASSRRGITEAFF
>TRBV20-1|-|-|TRBJ2-3
TGCAGTGCTAGCACAGGTCCTTACACAGATACGCAGTATTTT
CSASTGPYTDTQYF
>TRBV15|-|-|TRBJ1-5
TGTGCCACCAGCAGAGATAAGGGGGGAGCTCAGCCCCAGCATTTT
CATSRDKGGAQPQHF
>TRBV5-1|-|TRBD1|TRBJ1-4
TGCGCCAGCAGCTTGGCCCCGACAGGGGTCTCCGAAAAACTGTTTTTT
CASSLAPTGVSEKLFF
>TRBV9|few|-|TRBJ1-2
TGTGCCAGCAGCGTAGGTCTCGGTGGCTACACCTTC
CASSVGLGGYTF
>TRBV6-5|-|-|TRBJ2-3
TGTGCCAGCAGTTACACGCAGGGAAGGAGCACAGATACGCAGTATTTT
CASSYTQGRSTDTQYF
>TRBV7-2|-|-|TRBJ1-1
TGTGCCAGCAGCTGGGCCGGGAACCCGGTGGAGGCTTTCTTT
CASSWAGNPVEAFF
>TRBV29-1|few|TRBD1|TRBJ1-4
TGCAGCGTCCGGACAGGGGAAGGAAAACTGTTTTTT
CSVRTGEGKLFF
>TRBV27|-|-|TRBJ2-5
TGTGCCAGCAGTTTAAAGGGACCGGCCGAGACCCAGTACTTC
CASSLKGPAETQYF
>TRBV7-2|-|-|TRBJ1-5
TGTGCCAGCAGCACAGGTGGTCAGCCCCAGCATTTT
CASSTGGQPQHF
>TRBV6-6|-|TRBD1|TRBJ1-1
TGTGCCAGCAGTTACTCATGGACAGGGTCGCCTGAAGCTTTCTTT
CASSYSWTGSPEAFF
>TRBV12-3/TRBV12-4|-|-|TRBJ1-1
TGTGCCAGCAGTTTCGGGGGGCATTTTACCCGGGACACTGAAGCTTTCTTT
CASSFGGHFTRDTEAFF
>TRBV28|-|-|TRBJ1-1
TGTGCCAGCGGCCTCGTCCGGGGGGCGAACACTGAAGCTTTCTTT
CASGLVRGANTEAFF
>TRBV10-3|few|-|TRBJ1-1
TGTGCCATCAGTGAGGTTCCAGCCAACACTGAAGCTTTCTTT
CAISEVPANTEAFF
>TRBV11-2|few|-|TRBJ1-2
TGTGCCAGCAGCCTCGCCACTGGAGGAGACTATGGCTACACCTTC
CASSLATGGDYGYTF
>TRBV12-3/TRBV12-4|few|-|TRBJ1-5
TGTGCCAGCAGTTTAGCAGACAGCAATCAGCCCCAGCATTTT
CASSLADSNQPQHF
>TRBV15|few|-|TRBJ1-6
TGTGCCACCAGCAGAGACGCAGGGTCTAATTCACCCCTCCACTTT
CATSRDAGSNSPLHF
>TRBV28|few|TRBD2|TRBJ2-3
TGTGCCAGCAGTCGGGGACATAGCGGGAGAATCGACACAGATACGCAGTATTTT
CASSRGHSGRIDTDTQYF
>TRBV29-1|-|-|TRBJ2-5
TGCAGCGCACATCCTTCCTGGGGATCGAGGGAAGAGACCCAGTACTTC
CSAHPSWGSREETQYF
>TRBV15|few|-|TRBJ1-2
TGTGCCACCAGCAGAGATCGATTGGCGGGGGTAGGAGGCTACACCTTC
CATSRDRLAGVGGYTF
>TRBV19|few|-|TRBJ1-1
TGTGCCAGTAGTATAGGGGGGGAGACTGAAGCTTTCTTT
CASSIGGETEAFF
>TRBV15|-|-|TRBJ1-3
TGTGCCACCAGCAGATACAGTATTGGGGGCCGTCGAAACACCATATATTTT
CATSRYSIGGRRNTIYF
>TRBV27|few|-|TRBJ1-1
TGTGCCAGCAGTTTATTATCGAGTGCGAACACTGAAGCTTTCTTT
CASSLLSSANTEAFF
>TRBV15|-|-|TRBJ2-1
TGTGCCACCAGCAGAGTTAATGCAGGGGTGGGAAATGAGCAGTTCTTC
CATSRVNAGVGNEQFF
>TRBV7-8|-|-|TRBJ1-1
TGTGCCAGCAGCCCAAACAGGGTGGAATTGCCTGAAGCTTTCTTT
CASSPNRVELPEAFF
>TRBV6-5|-|-|TRBJ1-1
TGTGCCAGCAGCCAAACAGGGTTCACTGAAGCTTTCTTT
CASSQTGFTEAFF
>TRBV6-2/TRBV6-3|-|-|TRBJ1-2
TGTGCCAGCAGTACCCCGGGAGCTCACAGAAGGGGCTACACCTTC
CASSTPGAHRRGYTF
>TRBV12-3/TRBV12-4|few|-|TRBJ1-2
TGTGCCAGCAGTTTATTACTACCTAACTATGGCTACACCTTC
CASSLLLPNYGYTF
>TRBV12-5|-|TRBD1|TRBJ1-1
TGTGCTAGTGGTTTGACAGGGGAACAGGCTTTCTTT
CASGLTGEQAFF
>TRBV7-9|-|-|TRBJ2-5
TGTGCCAGCAGCCAGACTTGGATGGAGGCCCAGTACTTC
CASSQTWMEAQYF
>TRBV4-2|few|-|TRBJ1-2
TGTGCCAGCAGCCAGGCTGACGGTTCCTATGGCTACACCTTC
CASSQADGSYGYTF
>TRBV5-8|-|-|TRBJ1-1
TGTGCCAGCAGCGATAGACTGAACAACACTGAAGCTTTCTTT
CASSDRLNNTEAFF
>TRBV27|-|TRBD1|TRBJ1-2
TGTGCCAGCAGTTCCGACAGGGGGGATTCCTATGGCTACACCTTC
CASSSDRGDSYGYTF
>TRBV29-1|few|-|TRBJ1-2
TGCAGCGTTGCACTCGGACAGATGTCTGGCTACACCTTC
CSVALGQMSGYTF
>TRBV7-6|-|TRBD1|TRBJ1-3
TGTGCCAGCAGCTTATCCCAGAGGACAGGGGATACTGGAAACACCATATATTTT
CASSLSQRTGDTGNTIYF
>TRBV4-2|-|-|TRBJ2-7
TGTGCCAGCAGCCAAGATTTACAGGGGGGGATTTACGAGCAGTACTTC
CASSQDLQGGIYEQYF
>TRBV7-3|-|TRBD1|TRBJ1-2
TGTGCCAGCAGCCTTGACAGGGATTGGGGCTACACCTTC
CASSLDRDWGYTF
>TRBV7-6|-|TRBD2|TRBJ2-7
TGTGCCAGCAGCTTAGCAGTACGAGGGACTAGCGTCCGTCAGAGCTCCTACGAGCAGTACTTC
CASSLAVRGTSVRQSSYEQYF
>TRBV19|-|-|TRBJ1-3
TGTGCCAGTAGCCTCTGGTCCTCTGGAAACACCATATATTTT
CASSLWSSGNTIYF
>TRBV20-1|few|TRBD1|TRBJ1-1
TGCAGTGCCGGACAGGCCAGCGCTTTCTTT
CSAGQASAFF
>TRBV7-3|-|-|TRBJ2-5
TGTGCCAGCAGCCCGGGTAATGGGGGCGTGAGAGAGACCCAGTACTTC
CASSPGNGGVRETQYF
>TRBV19|few|-|TRBJ1-2
TGTGCCAGTAGTTTTGACGGCTATGGGGTCTATGGCTACACCTTC
CASSFDGYGVYGYTF